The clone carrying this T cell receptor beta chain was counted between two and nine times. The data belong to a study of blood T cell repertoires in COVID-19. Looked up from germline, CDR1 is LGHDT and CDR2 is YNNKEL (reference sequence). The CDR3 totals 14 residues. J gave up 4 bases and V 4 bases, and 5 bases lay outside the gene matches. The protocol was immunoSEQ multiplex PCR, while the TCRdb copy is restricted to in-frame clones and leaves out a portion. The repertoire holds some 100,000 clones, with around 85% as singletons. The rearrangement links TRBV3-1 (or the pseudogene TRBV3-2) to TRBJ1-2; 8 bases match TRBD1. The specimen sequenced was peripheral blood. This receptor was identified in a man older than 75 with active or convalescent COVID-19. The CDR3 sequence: CASSPGQGVYGYTF. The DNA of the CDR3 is TGTGCCAGCAGCCCAGGACAGGGCGTCTATGGCTACACCTTC.